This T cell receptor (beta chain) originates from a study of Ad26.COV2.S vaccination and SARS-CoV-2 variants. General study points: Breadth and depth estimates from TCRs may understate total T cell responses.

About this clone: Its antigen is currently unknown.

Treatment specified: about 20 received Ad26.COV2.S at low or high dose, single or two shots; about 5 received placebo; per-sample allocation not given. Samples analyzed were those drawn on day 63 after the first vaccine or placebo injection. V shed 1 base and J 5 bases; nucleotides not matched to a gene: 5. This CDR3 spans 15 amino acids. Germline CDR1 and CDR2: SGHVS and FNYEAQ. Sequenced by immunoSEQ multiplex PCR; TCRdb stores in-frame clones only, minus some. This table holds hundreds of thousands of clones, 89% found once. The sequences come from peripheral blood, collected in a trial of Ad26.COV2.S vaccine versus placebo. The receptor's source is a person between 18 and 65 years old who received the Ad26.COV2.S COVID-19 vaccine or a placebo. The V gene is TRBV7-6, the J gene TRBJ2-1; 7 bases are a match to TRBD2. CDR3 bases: TGTGCCAGCAGCTTAGTGTCTAGCGGAAACAATGAGCAGTTCTTC. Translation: CASSLVSSGNNEQFF.